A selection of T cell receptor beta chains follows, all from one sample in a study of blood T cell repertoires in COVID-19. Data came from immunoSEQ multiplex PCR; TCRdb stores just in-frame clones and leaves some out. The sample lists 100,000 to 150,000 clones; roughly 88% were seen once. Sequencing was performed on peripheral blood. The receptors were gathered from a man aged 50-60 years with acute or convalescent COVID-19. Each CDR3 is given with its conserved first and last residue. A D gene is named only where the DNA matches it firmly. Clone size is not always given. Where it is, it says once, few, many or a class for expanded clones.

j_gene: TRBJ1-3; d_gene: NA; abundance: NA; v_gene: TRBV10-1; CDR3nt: TGCGCCAGCTTCCCGGGTCTTTACTCTGGAAACTCCATATATTTT; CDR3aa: CASFPGLYSGNSIYF
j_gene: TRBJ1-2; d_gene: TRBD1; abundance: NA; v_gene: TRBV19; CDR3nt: TGTGCCAGTAGTATTGACGGACAGGGAAACGGCTACACCTTC; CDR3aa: CASSIDGQGNGYTF
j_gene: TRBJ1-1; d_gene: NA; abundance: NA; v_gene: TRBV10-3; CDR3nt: TGTGCCATCAGTGAGTCGCCCGGGAACACTGAAGCTTTCTTT; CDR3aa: CAISESPGNTEAFF
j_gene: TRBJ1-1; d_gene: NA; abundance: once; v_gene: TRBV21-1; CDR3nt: TGTGCCAGCAGCAAAGACTTCGGTTGGTCGGTGAACACTGAAGCTTTCTTT; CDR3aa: CASSKDFGWSVNTEAFF
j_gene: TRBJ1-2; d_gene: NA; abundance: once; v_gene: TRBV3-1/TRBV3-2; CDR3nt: TGTGCCAGCTCCCTCCGGACAGCTAACTATGGCTACACCTTC; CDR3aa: CASSLRTANYGYTF
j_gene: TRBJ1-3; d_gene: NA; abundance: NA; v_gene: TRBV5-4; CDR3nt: TGTGCCAGCAGCCCAGGTGCGTCGAAGACCTCTGGAAACACCATATATTTT; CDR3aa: CASSPGASKTSGNTIYF
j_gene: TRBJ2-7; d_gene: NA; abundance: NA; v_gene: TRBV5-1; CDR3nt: TGCGCCAGCAAGCTCCGACAGAGCTCCTACGAGCAGTACTTC; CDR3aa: CASKLRQSSYEQYF
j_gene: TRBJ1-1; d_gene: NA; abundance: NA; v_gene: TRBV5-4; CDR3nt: TGTGCCAGCAGCCCCCAGGGGCAGCGGCCTGAAGCTTTCTTT; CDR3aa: CASSPQGQRPEAFF
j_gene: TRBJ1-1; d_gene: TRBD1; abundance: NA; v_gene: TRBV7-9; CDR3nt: TGTGCCAGCAGCCTAAACAGGGGTATCACTGAAGCTTTCTTT; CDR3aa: CASSLNRGITEAFF
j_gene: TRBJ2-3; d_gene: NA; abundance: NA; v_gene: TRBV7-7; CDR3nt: TGTGCTAGCAGCTTGAGTACGGGAGTAGGTGATACGCAGTATTTT; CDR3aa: CASSLSTGVGDTQYF
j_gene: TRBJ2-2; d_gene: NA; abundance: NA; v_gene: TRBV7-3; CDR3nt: TGTGCCAGCAGCCCCGGGGGATCGGCCACCGGGGAGCTGTTTTTT; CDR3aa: CASSPGGSATGELFF
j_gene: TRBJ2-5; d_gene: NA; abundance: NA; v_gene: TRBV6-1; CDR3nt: TGTGCCAGCAGTGAAATAGCGGCAGGGCAGGAGACCCAGTACTTC; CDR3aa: CASSEIAAGQETQYF
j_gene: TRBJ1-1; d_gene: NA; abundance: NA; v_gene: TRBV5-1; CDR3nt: TGCGCCAGCAGCCTTAACTCAGACAGTCTAATTAACACTGAAGCTTTCTTT; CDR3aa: CASSLNSDSLINTEAFF
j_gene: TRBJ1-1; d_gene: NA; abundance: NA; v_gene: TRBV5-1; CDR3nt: TGCGCCAGCAGCCCCCCCCGGACAGACTCCGAAAGGACTGAAGCTTTCTTT; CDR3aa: CASSPPRTDSERTEAFF
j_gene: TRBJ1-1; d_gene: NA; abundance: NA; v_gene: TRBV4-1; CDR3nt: TGCGCCAGCAGCCTTTACCAGGGTGTAACTGAAGCTTTCTTT; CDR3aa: CASSLYQGVTEAFF
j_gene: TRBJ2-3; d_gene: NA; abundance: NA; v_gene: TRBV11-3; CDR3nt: TGTGCCAGCAGCAGAACAGGGACCACAGATACGCAGTATTTT; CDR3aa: CASSRTGTTDTQYF
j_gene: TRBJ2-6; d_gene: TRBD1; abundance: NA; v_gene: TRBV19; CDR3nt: TGTGCCAGTAGAGATCCAGGGGGTAACTCTGGGGCCAACGTCCTGACTTTC; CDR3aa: CASRDPGGNSGANVLTF
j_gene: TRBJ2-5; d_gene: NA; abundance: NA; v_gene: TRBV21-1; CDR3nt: TGTGCCAGCAGCAATGCCGCCACTAGCGGGACAGAGGAGACCCAGTACTTC; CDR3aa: CASSNAATSGTEETQYF